This TCR beta chain was sequenced during a study of T cells in tuberculosis. The CDR3 sequence is 14 residues long. The junction had 7 bases not matched to a gene; V was cut back by 3 bases and J by 7 bases. Germline CDR1 is SGHNT and CDR2 is YYREEE (reference sequence). Time point here: new active TB diagnosis, blood taken before or within 7 days of starting treatment. Clones were sequenced by immunoSEQ multiplex PCR, and TCRdb holds only the in-frame ones, with some missing. The table shows under 40,000 clones, with about 84% occurring only once. V gene TRBV5-4 combines with J gene TRBJ2-1, with 7 positions matching TRBD1. The source was PBMCs, collected at tuberculosis diagnosis. The receptor's source is an adult with tuberculosis. The CDR3 here is CASSSPNRGNEQFF. The CDR3 DNA sequence: TGTGCCAGCAGCTCCCCTAACAGGGGAAATGAGCAGTTCTTC.